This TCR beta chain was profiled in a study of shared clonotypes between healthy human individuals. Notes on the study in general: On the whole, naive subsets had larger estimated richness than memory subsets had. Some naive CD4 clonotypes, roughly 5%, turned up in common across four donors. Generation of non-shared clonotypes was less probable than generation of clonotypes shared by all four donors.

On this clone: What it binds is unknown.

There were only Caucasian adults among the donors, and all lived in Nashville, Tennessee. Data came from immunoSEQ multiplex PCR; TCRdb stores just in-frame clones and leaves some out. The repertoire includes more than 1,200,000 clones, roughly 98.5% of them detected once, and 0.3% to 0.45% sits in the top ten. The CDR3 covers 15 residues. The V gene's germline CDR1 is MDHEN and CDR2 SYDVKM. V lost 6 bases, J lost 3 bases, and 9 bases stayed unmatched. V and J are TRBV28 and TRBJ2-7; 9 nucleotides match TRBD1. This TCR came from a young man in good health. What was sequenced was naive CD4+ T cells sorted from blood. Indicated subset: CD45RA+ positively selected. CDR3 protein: CASRPSGTGFYEQYF. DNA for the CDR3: TGTGCCAGCAGGCCCTCCGGGACAGGGTTCTACGAGCAGTACTTC.